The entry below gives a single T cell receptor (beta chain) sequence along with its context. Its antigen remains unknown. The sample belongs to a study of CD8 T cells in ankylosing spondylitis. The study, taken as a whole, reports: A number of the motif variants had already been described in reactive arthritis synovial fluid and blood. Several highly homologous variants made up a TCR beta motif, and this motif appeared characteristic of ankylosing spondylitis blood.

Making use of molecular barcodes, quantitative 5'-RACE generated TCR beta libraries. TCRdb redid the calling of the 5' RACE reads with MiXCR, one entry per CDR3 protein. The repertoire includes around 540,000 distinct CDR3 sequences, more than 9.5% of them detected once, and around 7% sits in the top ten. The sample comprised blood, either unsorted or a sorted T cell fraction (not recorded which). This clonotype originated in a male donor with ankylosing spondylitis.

CDR3 region: CASSESPAGTDTQYF. CDR3 sequence (DNA): TGTGCCAGCAGTGAAAGCCCAGCGGGCACAGATACGCAGTATTTT. V and J are TRBV25-1 and TRBJ2-3, with TRBD2 as a possible D gene (5 bases). The CDR3 spans 15 residues. The germline V and J ends were trimmed by 2 bases and 1 base, with 10 bases remaining between them. Per the germline V gene, CDR1 is MGHDK and CDR2 is SYGVNS. The variable domain in full, completed from reference TRBV25-1 and TRBJ2-3, reads EADIYQTPRYLVIGTGKKITLECSQTMGHDKMYWYQQDPGMELHLIHYSYGVNSTEKGDLSSESTVSRIRTEHFPLTLESARPSHTSQYLCASSESPAGTDTQYFGPGTRLTVL.